A selection of T cell receptor beta chains follows, all from one sample in a study of beta chain features in type 1 diabetes. Some clones are missing from TCRdb's copy, which holds only in-frame ones; the method was immunoSEQ multiplex PCR. The sample carries 860,000 or so clones, about a sixth recorded once. Sequenced input: naive CD4+ T cells from blood. Receptors originate from a woman under 30 in good health. Each CDR3 is given with its conserved first and last residue. D genes are given only for firm matches. Clone size is given for some rows only: seen once, a few or many times, or a class if the clone is expanded.

v_gene	j_gene	abundance	d_gene	len	CDR3aa	CDR3nt
TRBV9	TRBJ2-3	few	TRBD2	16	CASSVYGRGTGPTQYF	TGTGCCAGCAGCGTATATGGGAGGGGTACTGGGCCAACGCAGTATTTT
TRBV27	TRBJ2-7	few	.	14	CASSLLGNSYEQYF	TGTGCCAGCAGTTTATTGGGGAACTCCTACGAGCAGTACTTC
TRBV7-9	TRBJ2-1	.	TRBD1	15	CASSPGTGRFTEQFF	TGTGCCAGCAGCCCCGGGACAGGGCGTTTCACTGAGCAGTTCTTC
TRBV9	TRBJ2-1	.	.	17	CASSVRGQQRTLHEQFF	TGTGCCAGCAGCGTTAGGGGACAACAAAGGACGCTCCATGAGCAGTTCTTC
TRBV5-6	TRBJ2-3	.	.	14	CASSSDGYTDTQYF	TGTGCCAGCAGTTCCGACGGGTACACAGATACGCAGTATTTT
TRBV7-2	TRBJ1-5	.	.	14	CASSPPGGNQPQHF	TGTGCCAGCAGCCCCCCCGGTGGCAATCAGCCCCAGCATTTT
TRBV5-1	TRBJ2-7	few	.	16	CASSPQPGGGLYEQYF	TGCGCCAGCAGCCCCCAGCCGGGTGGGGGACTCTACGAGCAGTACTTC
TRBV27	TRBJ1-1	few	.	15	CASSLSYRASGTAFF	TGTGCCAGCAGTTTATCCTACAGGGCCTCAGGGACGGCTTTCTTT
TRBV27	TRBJ2-3	.	TRBD1	16	CASSPQGTGGTDTQYF	TGTGCCAGCAGTCCTCAAGGGACAGGGGGCACAGATACGCAGTATTTT
TRBV4-2	TRBJ1-1	few	TRBD1	15	CASSQDGTGNTEAFF	TGTGCCAGCAGCCAAGACGGGACAGGGAACACTGAAGCTTTCTTT
TRBV7-9	TRBJ2-7	few	TRBD1	16	CASSPASGTGRYEQYF	TGTGCCAGCAGCCCAGCCTCCGGGACAGGGCGCTACGAGCAGTACTTC
TRBV18	TRBJ2-7	few	.	14	CASSPPAAGMEQYF	TGTGCCAGCTCACCACCGGCGGCGGGCATGGAGCAGTACTTC
TRBV6-6	TRBJ2-7	.	TRBD1	16	CASSYMTGQGLYEQYF	TGTGCCAGCAGTTACATGACGGGACAGGGCCTCTACGAGCAGTACTTC
TRBV9	TRBJ2-2	.	TRBD1	15	CASSVVGTATGELFF	TGTGCCAGCAGCGTAGTAGGGACAGCCACCGGGGAGCTGTTTTTT
TRBV10-3	TRBJ2-3	few	.	13	CAIKADSADTQYF	TGTGCCATCAAGGCAGATAGCGCAGATACGCAGTATTTT
TRBV5-1	TRBJ2-1	.	TRBD2	13	CASRLAEYNEQFF	TGCGCCAGCAGGCTAGCGGAGTACAATGAGCAGTTCTTC
TRBV7-9	TRBJ2-7	few	TRBD1	15	CASSSGQGAQNEQYF	TGTGCCAGCAGCTCGGGACAGGGGGCGCAGAACGAGCAGTACTTC
TRBV15	TRBJ2-3	.	.	12	CATSTDFDTQYF	TGTGCCACCAGCACGGACTTTGATACGCAGTATTTT
TRBV19	TRBJ1-1	.	TRBD1	17	CASSIPPTGWGNTEAFF	TGTGCCAGTAGTATACCCCCGACAGGGTGGGGGAACACTGAAGCTTTCTTT
TRBV5-6	TRBJ2-7	.	TRBD2	15	CASSLRTSGTYEQYF	TGTGCCAGCAGCCTGAGGACTAGCGGGACGTACGAGCAGTACTTC
TRBV6-5	TRBJ1-3	.	TRBD1	14	CASSQDRRGNTIYF	TGTGCCAGCAGCCAGGACAGGAGGGGAAACACCATATATTTT
TRBV6-6	TRBJ2-5	.	.	11	CASRGQETQYF	TGTGCCAGCAGGGGGCAAGAGACCCAGTACTTC
TRBV15	TRBJ2-7	few	TRBD1	18	CATSSRYFGTGAIYEQYF	TGTGCCACCAGCAGTAGATATTTCGGGACAGGGGCGATCTACGAGCAGTACTTC
TRBV6-6	TRBJ2-1	.	TRBD1	16	CASYSGTDTFYNEQFF	TGTGCCAGCTACTCCGGGACAGACACCTTCTACAATGAGCAGTTCTTC
TRBV27	TRBJ2-6	.	.	21	CASSLRPGGGGLRSGANVLTF	TGTGCCAGCAGTTTAAGGCCAGGGGGTGGAGGGTTACGCTCTGGGGCCAACGTCCTGACTTTC
TRBV10-2	TRBJ2-2	.	TRBD2	15	CASSIGLAGAGELFF	TGCGCCAGCAGCATTGGACTAGCGGGAGCCGGGGAGCTGTTTTTT
TRBV7-3	TRBJ2-2	few	TRBD2	14	CASSFSGSSGELFF	TGTGCCAGCAGCTTTAGCGGGAGTAGCGGGGAGCTGTTTTTT
TRBV29-1	TRBJ2-7	few	TRBD2	14	CSVLTSGRAYEQYF	TGCAGCGTCCTGACTAGCGGGAGGGCCTACGAGCAGTACTTC
TRBV4-3	TRBJ2-1	.	.	17	CASSQVKSQAWGNEQFF	TGCGCCAGCAGCCAAGTTAAGTCGCAGGCTTGGGGCAATGAGCAGTTCTTC
TRBV6-6	TRBJ2-5	few	.	15	CASLQTGGREFVQYF	TGTGCCAGCCTACAAACGGGGGGCAGGGAGTTTGTCCAGTACTTC
TRBV7-6	TRBJ2-1	.	TRBD2	19	CASSPGGIAGGRTYNEQFF	TGTGCCAGCAGCCCTGGCGGAATAGCGGGAGGGAGGACCTACAATGAGCAGTTCTTC
TRBV20-1	TRBJ1-2	.	.	11	CSVNSWYGYTF	TGCAGTGTTAATTCTTGGTATGGCTACACCTTC
TRBV28	TRBJ2-7	.	.	12	CASSSHRVEQYF	TGTGCCAGCAGTTCCCACAGGGTCGAGCAGTACTTC
TRBV2	TRBJ2-7	.	.	16	CASSTLQVVTSGEQYF	TGTGCCAGCAGTACCCTTCAGGTGGTTACGTCAGGCGAGCAGTACTTC
TRBV11-2	TRBJ2-5	.	TRBD2	18	CASSLARGLAGVRETQYF	TGTGCCAGCAGCTTAGCACGGGGACTAGCGGGAGTGAGGGAGACCCAGTACTTC
TRBV7-9	TRBJ2-5	.	.	12	CASRGAGETQYF	TGTGCCAGCAGAGGGGCGGGAGAGACCCAGTACTTC
TRBV28	TRBJ1-5	few	.	13	CASTAWGNQPQHF	TGTGCCAGCACCGCATGGGGCAATCAGCCCCAGCATTTT
TRBV6-1	TRBJ2-1	.	TRBD2	17	CASSEKWTSGNNNEQFF	TGTGCCAGCAGTGAAAAATGGACTAGCGGGAATAACAATGAGCAGTTCTTC
TRBV7-6	TRBJ2-6	few	.	16	CATPARVPSGANVLTF	TGTGCCACCCCCGCCCGGGTCCCCTCTGGGGCCAACGTCCTGACTTTC
TRBV7-2	TRBJ2-5	.	TRBD2	16	CASSFLGLAGEETQYF	TGTGCCAGCAGCTTTCTGGGACTAGCGGGAGAGGAGACCCAGTACTTC
TRBV7-9	TRBJ1-6	.	TRBD1	14	CASSRRDSHSPLHF	TGTGCCAGCAGCCGCCGGGACAGTCATTCACCCCTCCACTTT
TRBV27	TRBJ2-5	.	.	15	CASKKGPRIGETQYF	TGTGCCAGCAAAAAGGGGCCCAGGATCGGGGAGACCCAGTACTTC
TRBV5-1	TRBJ2-7	.	TRBD1	13	CASVPYTGVEQYF	TGCGCCAGCGTGCCCTACACAGGGGTCGAGCAGTACTTC
TRBV28	TRBJ1-1	.	.	15	CASTPGGRDNTEAFF	TGTGCCAGCACCCCCGGAGGGCGGGACAACACTGAAGCTTTCTTT
TRBV10-3	TRBJ2-1	many	.	11	CAIGAGNEQFF	TGTGCCATCGGGGCAGGGAATGAGCAGTTCTTC
TRBV18	TRBJ1-3	few	.	15	CASSPQGNSGNTIYF	TGTGCCAGCTCACCGCAGGGTAACTCTGGAAACACCATATATTTT